This T cell receptor beta chain was sequenced during a study of blood T cell repertoires in COVID-19. How the authors handled the data: Estimates of nucleated cell counts were drawn from the amplification of reference gene primers. Using immunoSEQ multiplex PCR, the repertoire was profiled, and TCRdb retains in-frame clones only, with some absent. For V, J and clone size, that table is used; D and trimming come from the DNA. The sample includes some 8,100 clones, more than 85% seen only once; the top ten take under 5.5%. Germline values: CDR1 SGDLS, CDR2 YYNGEE. This CDR3 has 15 amino acids. V lost 3 bases to trimming and J lost 9 bases; unmatched junction nucleotides: 12.

The sequenced sample consisted of peripheral blood. V gene TRBV9 combines with J gene TRBJ2-1; 7 bases are a match to TRBD1. The origin of this receptor is a woman aged 45-65 years with active COVID-19. CDR3 loop: CASSGEARGFGEQFF. The CDR3 coding sequence is TGTGCCAGCAGCGGAGAGGCCAGGGGGTTTGGTGAGCAGTTCTTC.